What follows are 30 T cell receptor beta chains derived from one specimen sequenced in a study of cytomegalovirus exposure and HLA in healthy donors. The PCR employed 60 Vbeta primers together with 13 Jbeta primers. Only in-frame clones appear in the TCRdb table, and some are missing; sequencing was by immunoSEQ multiplex PCR. The data hold approximately 150,000 clones, with 82% observed a single time. Sequenced sample: PBMCs. The receptors here all came from a male donor in good health and CMV-seronegative.

This sequence joins TRBV7-2 and TRBJ1-1, with a possible D match to TRBD1 (6 bases). From germline, CDR1 is SGHTA and CDR2 FQGNSA. The CDR3 totals 13 residues. Trimming took off 6 bases at V and 4 bases at J, with 12 bases between the two ends. The CDR3 nucleotides read TGTGCCAGCAGAAACACAGGGTCCACTGAAGCTTTCTTT. The encoded protein is CASRNTGSTEAFF.

The table lists this clone with a count of one. The rearrangement uses TRBV5-6 and TRBJ2-7; D is perhaps TRBD1 (6 bases). V lost 4 bases to trimming and J lost 4 bases, with 18 bases between them. Germline V lookup: CDR1 SGHDT, CDR2 YYEEEE. The CDR3 loop spans 15 amino acids. The CDR3, as DNA: TGTGCCAGCAGCCCGGGGCCAGGGGAAGGGTACGAGCAGTACTTC. Protein: CASSPGPGEGYEQYF.

The V and J genes are TRBV25-1 and TRBJ2-1, with a weak D call TRBD2 (6 bases). The CDR3 consists of 17 residues. Trimming pared 6 bases from V and 11 bases from J, leaving 29 bases between. CDR1 is MGHDK, CDR2 SYGVNS, per germline. CDR3 sequence: CASSTGTAAFSALQQFF. The CDR3 nucleotides read TGTGCCAGCAGCACCGGGACTGCGGCCTTCTCCGCGCTCCAGCAGTTCTTC.

This clone has just one count. The chain has TRBV4-1 and TRBJ2-7; D is possibly TRBD2 (5 bases). V shed 4 bases and J shed 2 bases, with 18 bases lying between them. The CDR3 is made up of 16 amino acids. CDR1 is MGHRA, CDR2 YSYEKL, per germline. This chain's CDR3 is CASSPTVRGSTYEQYF. The CDR3 DNA follows: TGCGCCAGCAGCCCAACCGTCCGGGGTTCAACCTACGAGCAGTACTTC.

The rearrangement uses TRBV19 and TRBJ1-5; D perhaps matches TRBD1 (5 bases). The V and J ends lost 10 bases and 2 bases respectively, with 15 bases between them. Germline V gives CDR1 LNHDA, CDR2 SQIVND (reference sequence). The CDR3 runs 14 residues. The CDR3 sequence is CAISDRGGNQPQHF. CDR3 DNA: TGTGCCATTTCCGACAGAGGAGGCAATCAGCCCCAGCATTTT.

The table lists this clone with a few counts. V usage is TRBV7-9 and J usage is TRBJ1-1, with a weak D call TRBD1 (6 bases). Germline V lookup: CDR1 SEHNR, CDR2 FQNEAQ (reference sequence). The V and J ends lost 1 base and 3 bases respectively, with 9 bases between them. The CDR3 contains 14 residues. The CDR3: CASSLVDRYTEAFF. The CDR3, as DNA: TGTGCCAGCAGCTTAGTGGACAGATACACTGAAGCTTTCTTT. The entire variable domain, with the rest obtained from reference TRBV7-9 and TRBJ1-1, is as follows: DTGVSQNPRHKITKRGQNVTFRCDPISEHNRLYWYRQTLGQGPEFLTYFQNEAQLEKSRLLSDRFSAERPKGSFSTLEIQRTEQGDSAMYLCASSLVDRYTEAFFGQGTRLTVV.

The rearrangement uses TRBV9 and TRBJ2-7, with TRBD2 identical over 13 bases. The germline CDR1 and CDR2 sequences are SGDLS and YYNGEE. The CDR3 has 18 amino acids. V lost 4 bases, J lost 7 bases, and 17 bases stayed unmatched. Here the CDR3 DNA reads TGTGCCAGCAGCCGGACTAGCGGGGGAGCCTACCCTCCGGTGGAGCAGTACTTC. It specifies CASSRTSGGAYPPVEQYF.

The chain combines TRBV14 with TRBJ1-5; 9 nucleotides align to TRBD1. Losses at the gene ends were 4 bases for V and 2 bases for J; bases not matched to a gene: 24. Germline lookup yields CDR1 SGHDN and CDR2 FVKESK. The CDR3 runs 22 residues. The CDR3 bases are TGTGCCAGCAGCCGCAGATTTAGGGGACAGGGAATTGATGGACGCGGCAATCAGCCCCAGCATTTT. As protein: CASSRRFRGQGIDGRGNQPQHF.

The chain couples TRBV14 to TRBJ2-7; D is unresolved. This CDR3 has 14 amino acids. Looked up from germline, CDR1 is SGHDN and CDR2 is FVKESK. Trimming removed 0 bases from V and 1 base from J, with 7 bases in between. CDR3 protein: CASSQDQFSYEQYF. DNA of the CDR3: TGTGCCAGCAGCCAAGATCAGTTTTCCTACGAGCAGTACTTC. The complete variable domain, with remaining parts taken from reference TRBV14 and TRBJ2-7, reads EAGVTQFPSHSVIEKGQTVTLRCDPISGHDNLYWYRRVMGKEIKFLLHFVKESKQDESGMPNNRFLAERTGGTYSTLKVQPAELEDSGVYFCASSQDQFSYEQYFGPGTRLTVT.

With respect to this clone: Compared with germline, one end of the junction differs, possibly owing to a read error. The V call is TRBV29-1, the J call TRBJ2-6, with D possibly matching TRBD2 (7 bases). The CDR3 is 16 residues long. CDR1 SQVTM and CDR2 ANQGSEA come from the germline V gene. CDR3: CSIDGGGRPGANVLTF. The CDR3 DNA follows: TGCAGCATTGACGGGGGCGGGAGACCTGGGGCCAACGTCCTGACTTTC. Full variable domain (remainder filled in from reference TRBV29-1 and TRBJ2-6): SAVISQKPSRDICQRGTSLTIQCQVDSQVTMMFWYRQQPGQSLTLIATANQGSEATYESGFVIDKFPISRPNLTFSTLTVSNMSPEDSSIYLCSIDGGGRPGANVLTFGAGSRLTVL.

V usage is TRBV19 and J usage is TRBJ2-7, with 8 nucleotides matching TRBD1. The germline V gene has CDR1 LNHDA and CDR2 SQIVND (reference sequence). CDR3 length: 13 residues. J gave up 4 bases and V 5 bases, and 4 bases lay outside the gene matches. As DNA, the CDR3 is TGTGCCAGTAGTTTACGGACAGGGTACGAGCAGTACTTC. It specifies CASSLRTGYEQYF.

In its sample, this clone was seen a few times. V gene TRBV4-1 combines with J gene TRBJ2-1, with D tentatively TRBD2 (5 bases). Germline values: CDR1 MGHRA, CDR2 YSYEKL. V lost 0 bases and J 8 bases, leaving 14 bases between the germline ends. This CDR3 is 15 amino acids long. The CDR3 loop reads CASSQDPNGVDEQFF. The CDR3, as DNA: TGCGCCAGCAGCCAAGATCCGAACGGGGTCGATGAGCAGTTCTTC.

The chain joins TRBV6-1 to TRBJ2-2; TRBD2 might be the D (6 bases). The CDR3 extends over 13 amino acids. Trimming took 6 bases from V and 4 from J, leaving 9 bases between them. Germline assignment: CDR1 MNHNS and CDR2 SASEGT. The CDR3 reads CASSLASTGELFF. The CDR3 DNA reads as TGTGCCAGCAGCCTAGCGAGCACCGGGGAGCTGTTTTTT.

J is TRBJ2-3 and V is TRBV14; 10 bases are shared with TRBD2. CDR3 length: 16 amino acids. The J segment lost 4 bases and the V segment lost 4 bases, leaving 8 bases of the junction unmatched. CDR1 is SGHDN, CDR2 FVKESK, per germline. This chain's CDR3 is CASSPRVGLASDTQYF. CDR3 sequence (DNA): TGTGCCAGCAGCCCACGGGTGGGACTAGCGTCAGATACGCAGTATTTT.

The chain recombines TRBV6-6 with TRBJ1-5; 7 bases align to TRBD1. CDR3 length: 15 amino acids. Per the germline V gene, CDR1 is MNHNY and CDR2 is SVGAGI (reference sequence). Trimming at V came to 6 bases and at J to 5 bases, leaving 10 bases not matched to a gene. CDR3 in amino acids: CASRHNDRVDQPQHF. The CDR3 nucleotides are TGTGCCAGCAGGCACAATGACAGGGTTGATCAGCCCCAGCATTTT.

V is TRBV19 and J is TRBJ1-6; 9 bases line up with TRBD1. With 1 base clipped from V and 8 bases from J, the junction kept 3 bases outside the gene matches. CDR1 and CDR2 (germline): LNHDA, SQIVND (reference sequence). The CDR3 is 15 residues long. The CDR3 sequence is CASSIGTGADSPLHF. The CDR3 region has the DNA TGTGCCAGTAGTATAGGGACAGGGGCAGATTCACCCCTCCACTTT.

This clone was seen a handful of times. The chain couples TRBV7-8 to TRBJ2-7; 10 positions match TRBD2. The CDR3 is 17 amino acids. CDR1 and CDR2 (germline): SGHVS, FQNEAQ. J lost 4 bases, V lost 2 bases, and 11 bases had no gene match. The CDR3 DNA reads as TGTGCCAGCAGCTTAATTGGAAGCGGGAGGGCCGAGTACGAGCAGTACTTC. It translates to CASSLIGSGRAEYEQYF. The full variable domain, completed using reference TRBV7-8 and TRBJ2-7, is GAGVSQSPRYKVAKRGQDVALRCDPISGHVSLFWYQQALGQGPEFLTYFQNEAQLDKSGLPSDRFFAERPEGSVSTLKIQRTQQEDSAVYLCASSLIGSGRAEYEQYFGPGTRLTVT.

This chain links TRBV27 with TRBJ2-3; 7 positions match TRBD1. V shed 5 bases and J 1 base; nucleotides not matched to a gene: 9. CDR3 size: 16 residues. CDR1 is MNHEY and CDR2 is SMNVEV in the germline V gene (reference sequence). The CDR3 is CASSARDSWGTDTQYF. For the CDR3, the DNA is TGTGCCAGCAGTGCCCGGGACAGTTGGGGCACAGATACGCAGTATTTT.

Many counts were recorded for this clone. The rearrangement links TRBV6-6 to TRBJ1-5; perhaps TRBD1 as D (5 bases). This CDR3 comprises 13 residues. V lost 7 bases, J lost 1 base, and 8 bases lay in between. In germline, CDR1 is MNHNY, CDR2 SVGAGI (reference sequence). The DNA for the CDR3 is TGTGCCAGCAAGGGGTTAAGCAATCAGCCCCAGCATTTT. Amino acid sequence: CASKGLSNQPQHF.

This clone was seen only once. V gene TRBV9 combines with J gene TRBJ2-2, with 9 positions matching TRBD2. Germline CDR1 is SGDLS and CDR2 is YYNGEE. The CDR3 length is 16 residues. The trim removed 4 bases at V and 6 bases at J, leaving 10 bases unmatched. The DNA for the CDR3 is TGTGCCAGCAGCCCGTACTGGGGCGGGAGGGCCGGGGAGCTGTTTTTT. This encodes CASSPYWGGRAGELFF.

The chain joins TRBV9 to TRBJ2-5; D may be TRBD1 (7 bases). The V end lost 4 bases, the J end lost 5 bases, and 21 bases lay between the germline ends. Germline CDR1 is SGDLS and CDR2 is YYNGEE. The length of the CDR3 is 16 residues. CDR3 protein: CASSQGGHKLWETQYF. The CDR3, as DNA: TGTGCCAGCAGCCAGGGGGGACACAAACTTTGGGAGACCCAGTACTTC.

This clone was recorded once. Other DNA sequences from this sample encode an identical CDR3 as well. The chain joins TRBV6-5 to TRBJ2-7, with D perhaps TRBD1 (6 bases). CDR1 and CDR2 (germline): MNHEY, SVGAGI. With 6 bases removed from V and 1 base from J, the gap between germline ends came to 10 bases. The CDR3 covers 13 residues. This CDR3 reads CASRTGSSYEQYF. Here the CDR3 DNA reads TGTGCCAGCAGGACAGGTTCGTCCTACGAGCAGTACTTC.

The chain couples TRBV18 to TRBJ2-2, with TRBD2 matching over 11 bases. The CDR3 loop spans 16 amino acids. V lost 5 bases, J lost 5 bases, and 7 bases stayed unmatched. Germline-derived CDR1 and CDR2 are KGHSH and LQKENI. The CDR3 region is CASSYTSGSATGELFF. The CDR3 DNA sequence: TGTGCCAGCTCATACACTAGCGGGAGCGCTACCGGGGAGCTGTTTTTT.

The chain employs TRBV5-1 and TRBJ1-2; 7 bases agree with TRBD1. J was trimmed by 2 bases and V by 4 bases; bases with no gene match: 8. The CDR3 has 15 amino acids. The germline CDR1 and CDR2 sequences are SGHRS and YFSETQ. CDR3 residues: CASSLQGDANYGYTF. CDR3 sequence (DNA): TGCGCCAGCAGCCTCCAGGGGGACGCCAACTATGGCTACACCTTC.

This chain joins TRBV9 and TRBJ1-1, with D perhaps TRBD1 (5 bases). Trimming took off 3 bases at V and 4 bases at J, with 22 bases between the two ends. The CDR3 consists of 17 residues. The germline V gene encodes CDR1 SGDLS and CDR2 YYNGEE. CDR3 nucleotides: TGTGCCAGCAGCGGAGCCGGTACCTCAGGGACTGGCACTGAAGCTTTCTTT. Amino acids: CASSGAGTSGTGTEAFF.

The chain is built from TRBV7-2 and TRBJ2-7; 8 bases fit TRBD2. The V gene's germline CDR1 is SGHTA and CDR2 FQGNSA. This CDR3 region has 16 residues. Trimming at V came to 5 bases and at J to 1 base, leaving 10 bases not matched to a gene. The CDR3 region is CASSQTPGRVSYEQYF. Here the CDR3 DNA reads TGTGCCAGCAGCCAAACCCCCGGGAGGGTTTCCTACGAGCAGTACTTC.

The chain combines TRBV2 with TRBJ2-2; D remains ambiguous. Per the germline V gene, CDR1 is SNHLY and CDR2 is FYNNEI. The CDR3 contains 14 residues. Deletions cut 6 bases from V and 6 bases from J, with 14 bases between. The DNA of the CDR3 is TGTGCCAGCAGGGCATTAGTTGGAGCCGGGGAGCTGTTTTTT. Its protein product is CASRALVGAGELFF.

This clone showed up just once. The V and J genes are TRBV6-5 and TRBJ2-1, with TRBD2 matching over 7 bases. The CDR3 spans 12 residues. Trimming at V came to 6 bases and at J to 12 bases, leaving 8 bases not matched to a gene. Germline CDR1 is MNHEY and CDR2 is SVGAGI. CDR3 amino acids: CASSQLGGLQFF. The DNA for the CDR3 is TGTGCCAGCAGCCAACTGGGGGGGTTGCAGTTCTTC.

V is TRBV7-8 and J is TRBJ1-1; possible D gene TRBD1, 6 bases. Germline CDR1 reads SGHVS; CDR2 reads FQNEAQ. This CDR3 comprises 17 residues. Trimming removed 5 bases at V and 1 base at J, with 20 bases between. The DNA of the CDR3 is TGTGCCAGCAGCGACCGACGGTCAACGGACAGGAACACTGAAGCTTTCTTT. Encoded protein: CASSDRRSTDRNTEAFF.

This sequence joins TRBV25-1 and TRBJ1-5; D not certain. The V gene's germline CDR1 is MGHDK and CDR2 SYGVNS. The V end lost 4 bases, the J end lost 4 bases, and 11 bases lay between the germline ends. This CDR3 contains 14 residues. This CDR3 is CASSAAAKNQPQHF. The CDR3 DNA reads TGTGCCAGCAGTGCGGCAGCGAAGAATCAGCCCCAGCATTTT.